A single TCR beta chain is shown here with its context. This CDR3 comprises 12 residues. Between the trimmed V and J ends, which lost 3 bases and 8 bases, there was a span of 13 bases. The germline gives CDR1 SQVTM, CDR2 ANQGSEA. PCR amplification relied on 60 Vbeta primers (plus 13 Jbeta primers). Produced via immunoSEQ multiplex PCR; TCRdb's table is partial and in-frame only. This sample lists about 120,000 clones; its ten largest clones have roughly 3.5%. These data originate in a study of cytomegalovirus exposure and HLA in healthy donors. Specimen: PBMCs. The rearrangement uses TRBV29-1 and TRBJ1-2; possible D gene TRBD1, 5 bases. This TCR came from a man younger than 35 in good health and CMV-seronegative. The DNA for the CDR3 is TGCAGCGTTGACAGGGAAGGGAAAGGCTACACCTTC. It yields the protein CSVDREGKGYTF.